This TCR beta chain emerged from a study of T cell clonality in common variable immunodeficiency. This CDR3 comprises 15 residues. This clone appeared many times. Its antigen is as yet unknown. The read terminates 3 residues ahead of where the CDR3 ends, so the germline J gene completes it. Control and CVID samples contributed equal amounts of genomic DNA. The table came from immunoSEQ multiplex PCR; TCRdb's copy has only in-frame clones and leaves some out. Observed are 40,000 to 45,000 clones, no singletons, with the top ten taking more than 9%. General observations from the study: TCRbeta clonality was increased in CVID versus healthy controls. In common variable immunodeficiency, TCR beta chains reportedly carried fewer deletions and N-nucleotide insertions.

The source is a person aged 18 to 75 in good health. J is TRBJ1-1 and V is TRBV23-1; D perhaps matches TRBD1 (6 bases). TRBV23-1 is reported as an ORF; its role is uncertain. Sequenced input: peripheral blood mononuclear cells. CDR3 sequence: CASSQSNQQGLGAFF. The part of the CDR3 DNA that was read is TGCGCCAGCAGTCAATCGAACCAGCAGGGGTTGGGA.